The source of this T cell receptor (beta chain) is a study of regulatory T cells in long-lasting Graves disease. Findings of the study overall: Newly diagnosed Graves' patients exceeded persistent ones in TCR diversity.

Arm-PCR of CDR3 regions and iRepertoire HTBI primers were the basis on which TCR beta libraries were built. The authors' processing: The samples yielded 50 to 80 TRBV and 14 to 15 TRBJ segments. TCRdb ran MiXCR on the multiplex PCR reads and lists one entry per CDR3 protein. The V and J calls were determined by TCRdb, not by the authors. The profile shows around 450,000 distinct CDR3 sequences, approximately 15% of them singletons. This clonotype was observed a few times. What it binds is not known. Time point noted: newly diagnosed GD, antithyroid drugs for less than 3 months. Preparation of the TCR library used RNA extracted from PBMCs. The CDR3 is made up of 14 amino acids. With 1 base removed from V and 6 bases from J, the gap between germline ends came to 10 bases. Germline lookup yields CDR1 LGHNA and CDR2 YNFKEQ. This sample also belongs to another study, concerning T cells in Graves' hyperthyroidism and ophthalmopathy. From that paper: Patients aged 18 to 65 with hyperthyroidism were newly diagnosed, with duration under 2 months. First-round RT-PCR of the TCR CDR3 relied on the HTBI primer set.

Sequences were derived from peripheral blood mononuclear cells (PBMCs), sampled at new diagnosis, from a patient treated with antithyroid drugs. This chain connects TRBV4-2 to TRBJ1-5; no reliable D call. This receptor was taken from a woman in her forties with Graves disease. The CDR3 loop reads CASSQGGAAQPQHF. CDR3 DNA: TGTGCCAGCAGCCAAGGTGGTGCGGCTCAGCCCCAGCATTTT.